This TCR beta chain stems from a study of beta chain features in type 1 diabetes. Whole-study findings and limits: Within patients, naive, central memory and Treg TCRB repertoires seemed more similar than within healthy donors. Insertions were fewer and deletions more numerous at VDJ junctions in type 1 diabetes patients. Equally in patients and controls, PCR might preferentially amplify shorter templates.

Via CD45RO/CCR7/CD25/CD127/CD95/CD27, cells of the CD4+ naive, central memory, regulatory and stem cell-like memory subsets were sorted. Reverse transcribing all isolated RNA meant expressed TCRB transcripts were sequenced. TCRdb's copy holds only in-frame clones and misses some; the assay was immunoSEQ multiplex PCR. The table has some 900,000 clones, 17% seen once. This clone occurred a few times. Its target is not known. Source material: naive CD4+ T cells from blood. This receptor was identified in a woman aged 18-29 years in good health.

This chain's CDR3 is CASSYSMGGHYEQYF. The CDR3 nucleotides are TGTGCCAGCAGTTACTCGATGGGGGGGCACTACGAGCAGTACTTC. The chain links TRBV6-6 to TRBJ2-7; tentatively, D is TRBD2 (7 bases). CDR1 and CDR2 from the germline V gene are MNHNY and SVGAGI (reference sequence). The germline V and J ends were trimmed by 0 bases and 3 bases, with 12 bases remaining between them. The CDR3 is 15 amino acids.